The 22 T cell receptor beta chains reported below all come from one sample, sequenced in a study of cytomegalovirus exposure and HLA in healthy donors. The PCR used 60 Vbeta and 13 Jbeta primers. Sequenced by immunoSEQ multiplex PCR; TCRdb stores in-frame clones only, minus some. The sample has some 190,000 clones; roughly 9.4% are singletons. The specimen sequenced was PBMCs. Receptors were obtained from a woman under 40 in good health and CMV-seropositive.

The chain combines TRBV6-5 with TRBJ2-2; possibly TRBD2 for D (6 bases). V shed 3 bases and J shed 3 bases, with 14 bases lying between them. The CDR3 totals 16 residues. Germline CDR1 MNHEY, CDR2 SVGAGI. As DNA, the CDR3 is TGTGCCAGCAGTTATACAGCGGGTCGGTACACCGGGGAGCTGTTTTTT. The encoded protein is CASSYTAGRYTGELFF.

This clone was seen only a few times. The chain joins TRBV6-6 to TRBJ1-1, with no clear D. Germline values: CDR1 MNHNY, CDR2 SVGAGI (reference sequence). CDR3 length equals 14 residues. V was cut by 8 bases and J by 1 base, with 14 bases left in between. The CDR3 bases are TGTGCCAGCGTTTTGCGACACCCGAACACTGAAGCTTTCTTT. Translation gives CASVLRHPNTEAFF.

This clone was detected a few times. The chain carries TRBV6-1 and TRBJ1-1, with D possibly matching TRBD1 (5 bases). Per germline, CDR1 MNHNS and CDR2 SASEGT. CDR3 length equals 14 residues. Trimming took off 7 bases at V and 2 bases at J, with 14 bases between the two ends. CDR3: CASKFWGLNTEAFF. In DNA form, the CDR3 reads TGTGCCAGCAAATTTTGGGGACTAAACACTGAAGCTTTCTTT.

This sequence joins TRBV19 and TRBJ1-4; 7 positions match TRBD1. V lost 5 bases to trimming and J lost 8 bases; unmatched junction nucleotides: 5. The CDR3 sequence is 13 residues long. Germline V lookup: CDR1 LNHDA, CDR2 SQIVND (reference sequence). This CDR3 is CASSSTGREKLFF. As DNA, the CDR3 is TGTGCCAGTAGTTCGACAGGGAGAGAAAAACTGTTTTTT.

In this sample, this clone turned up a few times. The chain carries TRBV29-1 and TRBJ2-5; 13 bases line up with TRBD2. The CDR3 totals 14 residues. Trimming at V came to 3 bases and at J to 11 bases, leaving 9 bases not matched to a gene. Germline values: CDR1 SQVTM, CDR2 ANQGSEA. This chain's CDR3 is CSVDLGLAGREQYF. The CDR3 DNA is TGCAGCGTTGATTTGGGACTAGCGGGACGGGAGCAGTACTTC.

This clone has only a few counts. The chain is built from TRBV25-1 and TRBJ2-7, with 7 nucleotides matching TRBD1. CDR1 is MGHDK and CDR2 is SYGVNS in the germline V gene. The CDR3 sequence is 14 residues long. After removal of 3 bases from V and 5 bases from J, the junction contained 7 bases not matched to a gene. CDR3 in DNA: TGTGCCAGCAGTGACCGACAGGGTTTGGACGAGCAGTACTTC. It is translated as CASSDRQGLDEQYF.

This clone was counted only a few times. V usage is TRBV25-1 and J usage is TRBJ2-5, with D perhaps matching TRBD2 (6 bases). The CDR3 spans 15 residues. Germline V CDR1 and CDR2: MGHDK, SYGVNS. Trimming cost V 5 bases and J 4 bases, with 17 bases left between them. The CDR3 coding sequence is TGTGCCAGCAGTTCAAGCAACAGAGCGGGAGAGACCCAGTACTTC. Amino acids: CASSSSNRAGETQYF.

Comment on this clone: Other DNA sequences within the sample encode an identical CDR3. For the CDR3, the DNA is TGCGCCAGCAGCTTGGGACTAGCGGGATTTACAGATACGCAGTATTTT. This translates into CASSLGLAGFTDTQYF. This chain uses TRBV5-1 with TRBJ2-3; the match to TRBD2 covers 11 bases. Per germline, CDR1 SGHRS and CDR2 YFSETQ. There are 16 residues in the CDR3. Unmatched junction bases numbered 3, after V lost 0 bases and J lost 3 bases.

This sequence joins TRBV2 and TRBJ1-2; D remains unclear. V was trimmed by 3 bases and J by 7 bases, leaving 15 bases between them. There are 14 residues in the CDR3. The germline V gene encodes CDR1 SNHLY and CDR2 FYNNEI. The CDR3 bases are TGTGCCAGCAGTGAGCCGGGATATACTATTGGCTACACCTTC. Protein sequence: CASSEPGYTIGYTF.

The gene calls are TRBV28 and TRBJ2-7; 9 bases agree with TRBD2. Germline values: CDR1 MDHEN, CDR2 SYDVKM. There are 15 residues in the CDR3. V trimming: 2 bases; J trimming: 6 bases; junction bases outside the gene matches: 8. CDR3 in amino acids: CASSLVLAGPPEQYF. CDR3 DNA sequence: TGTGCCAGCAGTTTAGTCCTAGCGGGACCGCCCGAGCAGTACTTC.

This clone was seen only a few times. This chain joins TRBV5-4 and TRBJ1-1, with 11 bases that match TRBD1. Losses at the gene ends were 4 bases for V and 1 base for J; bases not matched to a gene: 9. The CDR3 sequence is 17 residues long. Germline CDR1 is SGHNT and CDR2 is YYREEE (reference sequence). This CDR3 is CASSPGQGVLRNTEAFF. The CDR3 DNA is TGTGCCAGCAGCCCGGGACAGGGGGTGTTAAGGAACACTGAAGCTTTCTTT.

There are a few counts of this clone. The rearrangement links TRBV4-1 to TRBJ2-1, with 8 positions matching TRBD2. The germline V gene encodes CDR1 MGHRA and CDR2 YSYEKL. After removal of 6 bases from V and 3 bases from J, the junction contained 7 bases not matched to a gene. The CDR3 runs to 15 residues. CDR3 protein: CASRELAVLYNEQFF. The DNA of the CDR3 is TGCGCCAGCAGGGAACTAGCGGTGCTCTACAATGAGCAGTTCTTC.

A few counts support this clone. This chain links TRBV5-1 with TRBJ1-1, with a tentative D call TRBD1 (6 bases). Germline CDR1 SGHRS, CDR2 YFSETQ. This CDR3 comprises 13 residues. Trimming stripped 0 bases from V and 8 bases from J, with 11 bases between. The CDR3 nucleotides read TGCGCCAGCAGCTTGGAGGCAGGGGTCGAAGCTTTCTTT. Encoded protein: CASSLEAGVEAFF.

This clone was picked up a small number of times. This chain uses TRBV5-4 with TRBJ2-5; TRBD1 matches at 9 bases. Germline loops: CDR1 SGHNT, CDR2 YYREEE (reference sequence). J gave up 5 bases and V 1 base, and 6 bases lay outside the gene matches. This CDR3 comprises 15 residues. CDR3 sequence (DNA): TGTGCCAGCAGCTTGCGACAGGGGGTAGGGGAGACCCAGTACTTC. Translating it yields CASSLRQGVGETQYF.

A few counts support this clone. The chain joins TRBV19 to TRBJ2-3; D possibly corresponds to TRBD2 (5 bases). This CDR3 region has 13 residues. V was clipped by 5 bases and J by 2 bases, with 8 bases between them. Germline CDR1 reads LNHDA; CDR2 reads SQIVND (reference sequence). CDR3 residues: CASSERTTDTQYF. The CDR3 coding sequence is TGTGCCAGTAGTGAGCGGACCACAGATACGCAGTATTTT.

Only a few counts were recorded for this clone. The chain carries TRBV7-9 and TRBJ2-2, with D possibly being TRBD2 (6 bases). The CDR3 spans 17 residues. Germline V CDR1 and CDR2: SEHNR, FQNEAQ (reference sequence). V lost 5 bases to trimming and J lost 4 bases, with 20 bases between them. The CDR3, as DNA: TGTGCCAGCAGCCCTAGGAGCGGGCAGGGACTCACCGGGGAGCTGTTTTTT. It specifies CASSPRSGQGLTGELFF.

This clone was found a few times. The chain links TRBV5-1 to TRBJ2-5; TRBD2 is a possible D gene (6 bases). Between the trimmed V and J ends, which lost 4 bases and 1 base, there was a span of 11 bases. The CDR3 loop spans 14 amino acids. Germline-derived CDR1 and CDR2 are SGHRS and YFSETQ. CDR3 nucleotide sequence: TGCGCCAGCAGCCCCACGGGACTCCAAGAGACCCAGTACTTC. Protein product: CASSPTGLQETQYF.

The chain recombines TRBV29-1 with TRBJ2-2, with D possibly being TRBD2 (6 bases). V shed 7 bases and J shed 3 bases, with 9 bases lying between them. Germline lookup yields CDR1 SQVTM and CDR2 ANQGSEA. The CDR3 runs 12 residues. CDR3 DNA sequence: TGCAGCGGGAGGGGATACACCGGGGAGCTGTTTTTT. This encodes CSGRGYTGELFF.

This clone has a handful of counts. The chain has TRBV9 and TRBJ1-2; tentative D call: TRBD1 (5 bases). The V end was cut by 5 bases, the J end by 4 bases, with 18 bases between. CDR1 and CDR2 (germline): SGDLS, YYNGEE. This CDR3 spans 15 amino acids. The CDR3 here is CASSPNPQGFYGYTF. The CDR3 bases are TGTGCCAGCAGTCCTAACCCTCAGGGATTCTATGGCTACACCTTC. Complete variable domain (other parts from reference TRBV9 and TRBJ1-2): DSGVTQTPKHLITATGQRVTLRCSPRSGDLSVYWYQQSLDQGLQFLIQYYNGEERAKGNILERFSAQQFPDLHSELNLSSLELGDSALYFCASSPNPQGFYGYTFGSGTRLTVV.

This clone was picked up a small number of times. V is TRBV5-5 and J is TRBJ1-2; D is ambiguous. The germline gives CDR1 SGHKS, CDR2 YYEKEE (reference sequence). The CDR3 consists of 15 residues. Trimming left V 0 bases short and J 4 bases short, with 13 bases between. The CDR3 nucleotides read TGTGCCAGCAGCTTGGGAGCGGGAGTAGCCTATGGCTACACCTTC. Its protein is CASSLGAGVAYGYTF.

In this sample, this clone turned up a few times. Here the CDR3 reads CASSFRQGDNTGELFF. CDR3 nucleotide sequence: TGTGCCAGCAGCTTCCGACAGGGTGATAACACCGGGGAGCTGTTTTTT. The V and J genes are TRBV7-6 and TRBJ2-2; 7 positions match TRBD1. The V gene end was trimmed by 3 bases and the J gene end by 2 bases; junction bases not matched to a gene: 6. The CDR3 runs 16 residues. Germline CDR1 and CDR2: SGHVS and FNYEAQ.

This clone has more than one count but fewer than ten. The chain has TRBV5-8 and TRBJ2-1; weak D call: TRBD1 (5 bases). The CDR3 runs 15 residues. The ends were cut back, 3 bases at V and 0 bases at J, with 10 bases in the middle. Germline V gene data show CDR1 as SGHTS and CDR2 as YDEGEE. The CDR3 coding sequence is TGTGCCAGCAGCTCAGGACAAAGCTCCTACAATGAGCAGTTCTTC. It codes for CASSSGQSSYNEQFF.